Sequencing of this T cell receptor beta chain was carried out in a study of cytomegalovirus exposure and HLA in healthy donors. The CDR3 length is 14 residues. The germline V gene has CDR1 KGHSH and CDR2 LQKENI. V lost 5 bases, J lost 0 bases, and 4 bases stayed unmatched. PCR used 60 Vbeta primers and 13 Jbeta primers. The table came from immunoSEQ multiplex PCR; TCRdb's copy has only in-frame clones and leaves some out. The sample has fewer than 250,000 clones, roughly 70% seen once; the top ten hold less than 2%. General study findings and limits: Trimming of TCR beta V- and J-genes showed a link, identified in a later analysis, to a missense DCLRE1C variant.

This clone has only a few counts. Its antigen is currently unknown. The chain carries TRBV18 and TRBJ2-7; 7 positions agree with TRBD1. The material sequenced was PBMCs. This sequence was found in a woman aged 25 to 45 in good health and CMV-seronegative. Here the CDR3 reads CASSAGTVSYEQYF. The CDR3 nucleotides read TGTGCCAGCTCAGCTGGGACAGTCTCCTACGAGCAGTACTTC. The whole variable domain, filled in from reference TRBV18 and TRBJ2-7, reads NAGVMQNPRHLVRRRGQEARLRCSPMKGHSHVYWYRQLPEEGLKFMVYLQKENIIDESGMPKERFSAEFPKEGPSILRIQQVVRGDSAAYFCASSAGTVSYEQYFGPGTRLTVT.